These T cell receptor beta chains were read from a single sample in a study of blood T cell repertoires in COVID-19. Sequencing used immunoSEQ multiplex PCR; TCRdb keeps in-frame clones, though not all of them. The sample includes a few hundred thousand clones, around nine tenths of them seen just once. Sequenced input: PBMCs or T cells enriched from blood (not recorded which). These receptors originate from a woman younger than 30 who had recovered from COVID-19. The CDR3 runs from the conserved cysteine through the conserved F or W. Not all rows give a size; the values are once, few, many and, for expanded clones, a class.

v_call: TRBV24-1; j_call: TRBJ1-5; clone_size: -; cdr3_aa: CATSPGGSAQPQHF
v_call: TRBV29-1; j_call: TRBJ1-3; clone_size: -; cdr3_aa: CSVRTGGSGNTIYF
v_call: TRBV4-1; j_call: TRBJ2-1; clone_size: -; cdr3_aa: CASSRTTNEQFF
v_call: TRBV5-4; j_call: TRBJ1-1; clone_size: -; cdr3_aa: CASSLDRGFEAFF
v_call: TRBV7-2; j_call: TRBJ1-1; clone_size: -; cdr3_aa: CASSSGPLRGTEAFF
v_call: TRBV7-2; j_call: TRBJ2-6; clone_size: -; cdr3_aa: CASSSRGSGANVLTF
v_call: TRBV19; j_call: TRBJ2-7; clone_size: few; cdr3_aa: CASSVAGTAYEQYF
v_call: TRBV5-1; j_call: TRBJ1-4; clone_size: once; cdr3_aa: CASSEHGGQLGKLFF
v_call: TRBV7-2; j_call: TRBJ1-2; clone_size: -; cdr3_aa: CASSPQSGAGYGYTF
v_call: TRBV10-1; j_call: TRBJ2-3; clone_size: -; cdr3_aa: CASSSRTGGPDTQYF
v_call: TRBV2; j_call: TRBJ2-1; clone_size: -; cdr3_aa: CASRKQGSSYNEQFF
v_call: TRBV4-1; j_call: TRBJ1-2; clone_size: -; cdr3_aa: CASSQKGGVERYGYTF
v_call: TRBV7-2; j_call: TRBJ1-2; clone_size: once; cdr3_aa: CASSLAPQGTGGGYTF
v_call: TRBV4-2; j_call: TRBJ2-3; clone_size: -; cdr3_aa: CASKLATADTQYF
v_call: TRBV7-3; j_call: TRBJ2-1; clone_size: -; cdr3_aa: CASSFELGDNEQFF
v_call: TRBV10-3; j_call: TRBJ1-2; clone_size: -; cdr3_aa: CAIRMGDREDYGYTF
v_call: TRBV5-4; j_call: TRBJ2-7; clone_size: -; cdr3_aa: CASSFDMGPYEQYF
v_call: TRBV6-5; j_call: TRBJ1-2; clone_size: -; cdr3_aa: CATTSQTGGYGYTF
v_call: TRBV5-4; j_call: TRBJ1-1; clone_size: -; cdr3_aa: CASSLKVGGDTEAFF
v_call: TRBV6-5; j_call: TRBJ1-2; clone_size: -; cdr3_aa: CASSYRDSSYYGYTF
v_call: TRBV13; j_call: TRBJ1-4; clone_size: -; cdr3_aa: CASTTSESGREKLFF
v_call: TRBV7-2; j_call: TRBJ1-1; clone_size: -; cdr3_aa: CASAYRPNTEAFF
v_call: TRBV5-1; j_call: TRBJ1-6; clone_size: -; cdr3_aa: CASSSTQGFTLHF
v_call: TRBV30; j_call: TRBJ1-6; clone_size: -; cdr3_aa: CAWSVFGRASSPLHF
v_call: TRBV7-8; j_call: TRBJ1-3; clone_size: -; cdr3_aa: CASSLAGGARNTIYF
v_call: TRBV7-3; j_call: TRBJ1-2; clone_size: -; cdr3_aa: CASSGDNYGYTF
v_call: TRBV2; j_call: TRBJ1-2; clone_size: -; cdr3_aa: CASSEVRRADGYTF
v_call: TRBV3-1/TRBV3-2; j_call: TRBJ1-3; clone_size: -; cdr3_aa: CASSPQGPYSGNTIYF
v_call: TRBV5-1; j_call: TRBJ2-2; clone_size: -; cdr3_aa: CASSLRDSRGTGELFF
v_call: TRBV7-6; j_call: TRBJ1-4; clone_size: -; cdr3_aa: CASSLVGDHEKLFF
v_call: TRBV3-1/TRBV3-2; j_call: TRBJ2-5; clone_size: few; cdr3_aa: CASSPRGKTQYF
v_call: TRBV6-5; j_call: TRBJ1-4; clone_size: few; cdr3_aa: CASSYSGDRAEKLFF
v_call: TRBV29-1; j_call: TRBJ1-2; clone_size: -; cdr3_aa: CSAIQGLGGYTF
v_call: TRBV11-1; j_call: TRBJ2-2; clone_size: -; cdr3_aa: CASSLRGSGELFF
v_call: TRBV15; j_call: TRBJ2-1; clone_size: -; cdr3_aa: CATSRGGQVNEQFF
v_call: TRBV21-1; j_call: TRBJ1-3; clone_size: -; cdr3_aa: CASSKAGGGNTIYF
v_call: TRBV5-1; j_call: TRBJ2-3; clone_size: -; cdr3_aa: CASSLALPDTQYF
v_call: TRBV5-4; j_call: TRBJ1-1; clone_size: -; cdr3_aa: CASSLEQLNTEAFF
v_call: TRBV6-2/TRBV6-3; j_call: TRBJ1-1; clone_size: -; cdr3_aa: CASSYLGPEAFF